This TCR beta chain stems from a study of CD8 T cells in ankylosing spondylitis (dated by TCRdb to 2016 to 2017). The study in broad terms: The study profiled T cell receptor beta repertoires in healthy donors and ankylosing spondylitis patients to find disease-linked TCR variants. Peripheral blood was sampled, and synovial fluid was additionally collected from ankylosing spondylitis patients. In total, the full study cohort was made up of 110 or so healthy donors and 25 to 30 ankylosing spondylitis patients.

TCRdb shows the sequencer as Illumina HiSeq 2500. Quantitative 5'-RACE with molecular barcodes was the method used to prepare the TCR beta libraries. In the authors' own workflow: Disease-linked TCR variants were identified with a new computational method built on a probabilistic model of VDJ rearrangement. The public reads were quality trimmed at Q25 with fastp and then assembled into clones with MiXCR by TCRdb, keeping productive beta chains. CDR3 protein sequences are deduplicated, and each keeps its most common genes and DNA. These V and J calls originate from TCRdb's pipeline instead of the authors' own analysis. Across this sample there are roughly 300,000 distinct CDR3 sequences, with 7% to 9% seen only once. About 14% of the sample is in the top ten clones. Findings and caveats that apply to the study as a whole: The disease-linked clones were reported to be significantly enriched in matched synovial fluid samples from ankylosing spondylitis patients. A TCR beta motif of seven or eight highly homologous amino acid variants appeared characteristic of blood from ankylosing spondylitis patients. Some motif variants had previously been reported in the synovial fluid and blood of reactive arthritis patients, which suggests shared mechanisms of disease initiation. The disease-linked clones had a CD8+ phenotype and were found at relatively low frequencies in peripheral blood.

Only a few counts were recorded for this clonotype. What this receptor recognizes is not known. Base qualities were left out, and no much larger clone turns up one base away. Deletion took 2 bases off V and 4 bases off J, with a span of 11 bases between the germline ends. The CDR3 numbers 14 residues from cysteine through phenylalanine. Only the CDR3 region is kept as DNA, spanning 42 bases read in frame from base 1. CDR1 SGHVS and CDR2 FQNEAQ were looked up in the germline V gene. The source is a male donor with ankylosing spondylitis. The sequence joins TRBV7-8 to TRBJ2-5; TRBD2 might be the D gene, on 5 matching bases. Sequences were obtained from blood, either unsorted or a sorted T cell fraction (not recorded which). The CDR3 region has the sequence CASSLIGRGETQYF. DNA sequence: TGTGCCAGCAGCTTAATTGGGAGAGGAGAGACCCAGTACTTC.